This is a list of T cell receptor beta chains from one sample in a study of shared clonotypes between healthy human individuals. Here immunoSEQ multiplex PCR was the method, and the copy in TCRdb shows in-frame clones only, minus some. This sample has over a million clones, with around 98% found just once. Sample: naive CD4+ T cells sorted from blood. These receptors were collected from a man under 40 in good health. The CDR3 runs from the conserved cysteine through the conserved F or W. Fields, in order: V gene, D gene, J gene, clone size, CDR3 DNA, CDR3 protein. The D gene is left open where the match is weak. The size field is filled for only some rows; it gives once, few, many or a size class.

>TRBV18|TRBD2|TRBJ2-2|.
TGTGCCAGCTCACTTCAAGCGGGAGCTTGGACCGGGGAGCTGTTTTTT
CASSLQAGAWTGELFF
>TRBV7-9|TRBD1|TRBJ1-5|.
TGTGCCAGCAGCTCCCATGACAGGGGCAATCAGCCCCAGCATTTT
CASSSHDRGNQPQHF
>TRBV25-1|TRBD1|TRBJ2-7|.
TGTGCCAGCAGTGAGCCCCCGGGACAGGGGAACTACGAGCAGTACTTC
CASSEPPGQGNYEQYF
>TRBV5-6|.|TRBJ2-1|.
TGTGCCAGCAGCTTGGCGGTCGGCCTTTACAACAATGAGCAGTTCTTC
CASSLAVGLYNNEQFF
>TRBV7-2|TRBD1|TRBJ2-1|.
TGTGCCAGCAGCTCCAGGACAGGGGAGCGCAATGAGCAGTTCTTC
CASSSRTGERNEQFF
>TRBV9|.|TRBJ1-3|.
TGTGCCAGCAGCCTAGGACAGGGAAACACCATATATTTT
CASSLGQGNTIYF
>TRBV4-1|TRBD2|TRBJ2-1|.
TGCGCCAGCAGCCGGGGAGGGGAGCAGTTCTTC
CASSRGGEQFF
>TRBV5-5|.|TRBJ2-1|.
TGTGCCAGCAGCTTGAGCCTAGTTGAGCAGTTCTTC
CASSLSLVEQFF
>TRBV7-8|.|TRBJ2-5|.
TGTGCCAGCACCCCCGGGGCGGGCCAAGAGACCCAGTACTTC
CASTPGAGQETQYF
>TRBV7-3|.|TRBJ2-3|.
TGTGCCAGCAGCTCTACAGGGACGCAGTATTTT
CASSSTGTQYF
>TRBV10-3|.|TRBJ2-7|.
TGTGCCATCAGTGAGGTGGATAGGGGCAGGGCGAACTACGAGCAGTACTTC
CAISEVDRGRANYEQYF
>TRBV5-5|.|TRBJ1-1|.
TGTGCCAGCAGCTTGGTGGGGACTACTATGAACACTGAAGCTTTCTTT
CASSLVGTTMNTEAFF
>TRBV7-2|.|TRBJ2-1|.
TGTGCCAGCAGCTTACTGGCCTACAATGAGCAGTTCTTC
CASSLLAYNEQFF
>TRBV14|.|TRBJ1-2|.
TGTGCCAGCAGCCAAGTCGCCAGTAACTATGGCTACACCTTC
CASSQVASNYGYTF
>TRBV5-6|.|TRBJ2-1|.
TGTGCCAGCAGCTTCCGAGGGAGACCGGCGGATGAGCAGTTCTTC
CASSFRGRPADEQFF
>TRBV9|.|TRBJ1-2|.
TGTGCCAGCAGCGGTCGGGGGCCCTACTATGGCTACACCTTC
CASSGRGPYYGYTF
>TRBV9|.|TRBJ2-6|.
TGTGCCAGCAGCCCCGGTATAAGGTCTGGGGCCAACGTCCTGACTTTC
CASSPGIRSGANVLTF
>TRBV7-9|.|TRBJ1-1|once
TGTGCCAGCAGCTGGGCGATTGGCACTGAAGCTTTCTTT
CASSWAIGTEAFF
>TRBV27|TRBD2|TRBJ2-7|.
TGTGCCAGCAGCCAGGGACTAGCGGGAGTGGGGGGGCCTTTGGAGCAGTACTTC
CASSQGLAGVGGPLEQYF
>TRBV18|.|TRBJ2-5|once
TGTGCCAGCTCCGGACTGACCCTTGGAGAGACCCAGTACTTC
CASSGLTLGETQYF
>TRBV5-4|TRBD1|TRBJ2-1|.
TGTGCCAGCAGCTTAAGACAGGGTACCTACAATGAGCAGTTCTTC
CASSLRQGTYNEQFF
>TRBV6-1|.|TRBJ1-4|.
TGTGCCAGCAGTGAAGGGCCCACTAATGAAAAACTGTTTTTT
CASSEGPTNEKLFF
>TRBV4-3|.|TRBJ2-7|once
TGCGCCAGCAGCCAAGAAGGTATTCGGGGATACGAGCAGTACTTC
CASSQEGIRGYEQYF
>TRBV10-3|.|TRBJ2-5|.
TGTGCCATCAGTGTTCGACAACAAGAGACCCAGTACTTC
CAISVRQQETQYF
>TRBV19|.|TRBJ1-5|.
TGTGCCAGTAGTCCCATTGACCAGCCCCAGCATTTT
CASSPIDQPQHF
>TRBV29-1|.|TRBJ2-1|once
TGCAGCGTGGGGCGCGTACTATTGAGTGAGCAGTTCTTC
CSVGRVLLSEQFF
>TRBV7-6|.|TRBJ2-5|.
TGTGCCAGCAGCACCTGGGACACCCAAGAGACCCAGTACTTC
CASSTWDTQETQYF
>TRBV7-9|TRBD2|TRBJ2-7|.
TGTGCCAGCAGCTCCCTAGCGGGAGGGCCCTACGAGCAGTACTTC
CASSSLAGGPYEQYF
>TRBV6-5|TRBD1|TRBJ2-5|.
TGTGCCAGCAGGACCCAGACAGGGGGCGGCGAGACCCAGTACTTC
CASRTQTGGGETQYF
>TRBV30|.|TRBJ1-2|.
TGTGCCTGGAGTGGGGGGACGTACGAGGGCTACACCTTC
CAWSGGTYEGYTF
>TRBV4-3|.|TRBJ1-1|.
TGCGCCAGCAGCCGAGAGGAAGACACTGAAGCTTTCTTT
CASSREEDTEAFF
>TRBV25-1|TRBD2|TRBJ2-3|.
TGTGCCAGCAGGGCTAGCGGGAGGACAGATACGCAGTATTTT
CASRASGRTDTQYF
>TRBV9|TRBD2|TRBJ2-7|.
TGTGCCAGCAGTCCTACTAGCGGGAGGGCGAGCTCCTACGAGCAGTACTTC
CASSPTSGRASSYEQYF
>TRBV30|TRBD2|TRBJ2-7|.
TGTGCCGCAGGACTAGCGAGCTACGAGCAGTACTTC
CAAGLASYEQYF
>TRBV7-3|TRBD1|TRBJ2-5|once
TGTGCCAGCAGCCGGGACAGCCAAGAGACCCAGTACTTC
CASSRDSQETQYF
>TRBV2|TRBD1|TRBJ2-7|.
TGTGCCAGCAGAGGGACAGCCTGGGCCTCCTACGAGCAGTACTTC
CASRGTAWASYEQYF
>TRBV14|.|TRBJ1-2|.
TGTGCCAGCAGCCAAGATGCGCCCATCTACACCTTC
CASSQDAPIYTF
>TRBV29-1|.|TRBJ2-7|.
TGCAGCGTGTTCCTCTACGAGCAGTACTTC
CSVFLYEQYF
>TRBV27|.|TRBJ2-5|.
TGTGCCAGCAGAACCCTCCAAGAGACCCAGTACTTC
CASRTLQETQYF
>TRBV6-1|.|TRBJ2-1|once
TGTGCCAGCAGTGAAGCGCGGTACAATGAGCAGTTCTTC
CASSEARYNEQFF